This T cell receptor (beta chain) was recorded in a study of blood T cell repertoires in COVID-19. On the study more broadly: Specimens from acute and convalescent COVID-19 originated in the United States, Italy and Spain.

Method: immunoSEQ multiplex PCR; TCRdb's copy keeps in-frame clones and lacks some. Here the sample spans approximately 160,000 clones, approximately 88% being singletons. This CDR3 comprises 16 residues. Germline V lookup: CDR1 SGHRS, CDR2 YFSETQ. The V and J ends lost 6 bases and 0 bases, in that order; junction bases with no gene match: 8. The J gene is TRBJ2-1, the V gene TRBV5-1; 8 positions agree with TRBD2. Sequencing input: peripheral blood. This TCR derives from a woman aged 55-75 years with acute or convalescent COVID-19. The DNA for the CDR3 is TGCGCCAGCAATAGAGGCGGGGGGAGCTCCTACAATGAGCAGTTCTTC. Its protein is CASNRGGGSSYNEQFF.